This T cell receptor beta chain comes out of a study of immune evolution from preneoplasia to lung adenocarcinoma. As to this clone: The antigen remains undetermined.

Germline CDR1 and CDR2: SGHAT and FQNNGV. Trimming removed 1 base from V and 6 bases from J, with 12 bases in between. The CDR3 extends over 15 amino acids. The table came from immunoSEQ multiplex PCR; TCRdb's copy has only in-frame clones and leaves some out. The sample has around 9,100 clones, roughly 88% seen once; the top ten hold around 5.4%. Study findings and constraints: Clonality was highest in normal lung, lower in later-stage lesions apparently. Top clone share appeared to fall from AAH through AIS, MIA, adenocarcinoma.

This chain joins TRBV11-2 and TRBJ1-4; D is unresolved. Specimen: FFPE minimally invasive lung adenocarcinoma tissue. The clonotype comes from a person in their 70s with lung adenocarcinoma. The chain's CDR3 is CASSLALTGDEKLFF. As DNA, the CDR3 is TGTGCCAGCAGCTTAGCCCTGACTGGAGATGAAAAACTGTTTTTT.